Following are 31 T cell receptor beta chains from one sample sequenced in a study of blood T cell repertoires in COVID-19. Here immunoSEQ multiplex PCR was the method, and the copy in TCRdb shows in-frame clones only, minus some. Of some 190,000 clones listed, 85% to 90% were seen once; the top ten hold 2% to 2.5%. What was sequenced was PBMCs or T cells enriched from blood (not recorded which). The receptors stem from a woman between 40 and 50 years old with acute COVID-19.

This clone occurred once. This chain joins TRBV2 and TRBJ1-6, with 7 positions matching TRBD1. The V segment lost 8 bases and the J segment 6 bases; nucleotides outside the gene matches: 7. The CDR3 has 14 amino acids. Germline loops: CDR1 SNHLY, CDR2 FYNNEI. The CDR3 DNA follows: TGTGCCAGCGGACAGGCCGAACCTAATTCACCCCTCCACTTT. Encoded protein: CASGQAEPNSPLHF.

CDR3 nucleotides: TGTGCCAGCAGCTCACCTCTTGGGGCACAGACTGAAGCTTTCTTT. Translation gives CASSSPLGAQTEAFF. The rearrangement links TRBV11-2 to TRBJ1-1, with D perhaps matching TRBD1 (5 bases). The CDR3 totals 15 residues. V was clipped by 4 bases and J by 5 bases, with 17 bases between them. CDR1 SGHAT and CDR2 FQNNGV come from the germline V gene.

This sequence joins TRBV28 and TRBJ1-3, with 9 bases aligning to TRBD1. V shed 7 bases and J 4 bases; nucleotides not matched to a gene: 11. The CDR3 length is 16 residues. Per germline, CDR1 MDHEN and CDR2 SYDVKM. The CDR3 is CASTTIQGAKGNTIYF. CDR3 nucleotides: TGTGCCAGCACCACGATACAGGGGGCGAAGGGAAACACCATATATTTT.

The genes are TRBV2 and TRBJ1-1, with D unclear. The germline V gene encodes CDR1 SNHLY and CDR2 FYNNEI. Trimming took 4 bases from V and 0 from J, leaving 9 bases between them. The CDR3 contains 14 residues. CDR3 nucleotides: TGTGCCAGCAGTGGGCAGGCTATGAACACTGAAGCTTTCTTT. Translation: CASSGQAMNTEAFF.

V is TRBV12-3 or TRBV12-4 and J is TRBJ1-5, with D possibly TRBD1 on 6 matching bases. The CDR3 is 13 amino acids. The V gene lost 6 bases and the J gene lost 6 bases, with 12 bases spanning the gap. The CDR3 nucleotides are TGTGCCAGCAGCCGGGACAAACTTCAGCCCCAGCATTTT. Translated: CASSRDKLQPQHF.

The rearrangement uses TRBV5-1 and TRBJ2-5; D unclear. Germline V gives CDR1 SGHRS, CDR2 YFSETQ. CDR3 length: 14 amino acids. V dropped 1 base and J dropped 3 bases, with 10 bases sitting between them. The CDR3: CASSLFSPEETQYF. CDR3 in DNA: TGCGCCAGCAGCTTGTTTAGCCCCGAAGAGACCCAGTACTTC.

The chain has TRBV9 and TRBJ2-7, with TRBD2 matching over 12 bases. V was pared by 4 bases and J by 1 base, with 3 bases of the junction left unmatched. Germline CDR1 and CDR2: SGDLS and YYNGEE. The CDR3 consists of 15 residues. In DNA form, the CDR3 reads TGTGCCAGCAGCCCGACTAGCGGGAGATCCTACGAGCAGTACTTC. The encoded protein is CASSPTSGRSYEQYF.

This clone was recorded a few times. The chain employs TRBV7-2 and TRBJ1-2; D perhaps matches TRBD1 (6 bases). CDR3 length equals 12 residues. Trimming pared 6 bases from V and 10 bases from J, leaving 15 bases between. Germline lookup yields CDR1 SGHTA and CDR2 FQGNSA. The CDR3 DNA reads TGTGCCAGCAGTAACAACCACAGGGACTACACCTTC. This gives the protein CASSNNHRDYTF.

V gene TRBV5-8 combines with J gene TRBJ2-3; 11 bases are a match to TRBD2. Looked up from germline, CDR1 is SGHTS and CDR2 is YDEGEE. The length of the CDR3 is 17 residues. Trimming took 4 bases from V and 4 from J; bases not matched to a gene: 11. As DNA, the CDR3 is TGTGCCAGCAGCCAAATAGCGGGGGGGCTTGAAGCAGATACGCAGTATTTT. It specifies CASSQIAGGLEADTQYF.

The chain uses TRBV27 and TRBJ1-1, with a possible D match to TRBD1 (5 bases). The CDR3 runs to 14 residues. Germline CDR1 and CDR2: MNHEY and SMNVEV (reference sequence). Between the trimmed V and J ends, which lost 3 bases and 1 base, there was a span of 9 bases. CDR3 nucleotide sequence: TGTGCCAGCAGTTTCTCAGGGAAGAACACTGAAGCTTTCTTT. This encodes CASSFSGKNTEAFF.

The J gene is TRBJ2-7, the V gene TRBV4-1; 7 bases map to TRBD2. The trim removed 3 bases at V and 1 base at J, leaving 12 bases unmatched. CDR1 and CDR2 (germline): MGHRA, YSYEKL. The CDR3 has 17 amino acids. CDR3 amino acids: CASSQDPTREGSYEQYF. CDR3 coding DNA: TGCGCCAGCAGCCAGGACCCGACTAGGGAGGGGTCCTACGAGCAGTACTTC.

This CDR3 is CASSYSEVGEKLFF. DNA for the CDR3: TGTGCCAGCAGTTACTCGGAGGTGGGCGAAAAACTGTTTTTT. This chain links TRBV6-2 or TRBV6-3 with TRBJ1-4; D remains ambiguous. Deletions cut 0 bases from V and 8 bases from J, with 10 bases between. The CDR3 contains 14 residues. Germline V CDR1 and CDR2: MNHEY, SVGEGT.

This chain links TRBV7-2 with TRBJ2-5; 11 positions match TRBD2. Germline-derived CDR1 and CDR2 are SGHTA and FQGNSA. The length of the CDR3 is 16 residues. V lost 1 base, J lost 3 bases, and 4 bases stayed unmatched. The CDR3 bases are TGTGCCAGCAGCTTAGGTGTAGCGGGGGGGGAAGAGACCCAGTACTTC. It encodes CASSLGVAGGEETQYF.

In this sample, this clone turned up once. The chain employs TRBV2 and TRBJ1-6; 9 bases agree with TRBD1. This CDR3 contains 16 residues. After removal of 5 bases from V and 1 base from J, the junction contained 3 bases not matched to a gene. CDR1 and CDR2 (germline): SNHLY, FYNNEI. The DNA of the CDR3 is TGTGCCAGCAGTACAGGGGGCGCGTCCTATAATTCACCCCTCCACTTT. Its translation: CASSTGGASYNSPLHF.

This sequence joins TRBV10-3 and TRBJ2-7; unclear D gene. Germline assignment: CDR1 ENHRY and CDR2 SYGVKD. This CDR3 has 16 amino acids. The V and J ends lost 2 bases and 0 bases respectively, with 14 bases between them. CDR3 sequence reads: CAISEVSSLSSYEQYF. The CDR3 bases are TGTGCCATCAGTGAGGTTTCTTCCCTCAGCTCCTACGAGCAGTACTTC.

This clone showed up just once. The chain has TRBV6-2 or TRBV6-3 and TRBJ2-1; 7 nucleotides agree with TRBD2. The germline V gene has CDR1 MNHEY and CDR2 SVGEGT. The ends lost 0 bases at V and 7 bases at J; junction bases unmatched: 18. The length of the CDR3 is 19 residues. The CDR3 bases are TGTGCCAGCAGTTACTCGAAGCCGGGAGGAAACGTCTGGGGTAATGAGCAGTTCTTC. Translation: CASSYSKPGGNVWGNEQFF.

The chain couples TRBV5-1 to TRBJ2-1, with 10 bases fitting TRBD1. The CDR3 totals 19 residues. The V gene's germline CDR1 is SGHRS and CDR2 YFSETQ. Trimming at V came to 1 base and at J to 4 bases, leaving 14 bases not matched to a gene. The chain's CDR3 is CASSLLRATGGPLYNEQFF. The CDR3 region has the DNA TGCGCCAGCAGCTTGTTGCGAGCGACAGGGGGCCCTTTATACAATGAGCAGTTCTTC.

This chain links TRBV5-5 with TRBJ1-5, with 8 bases identical to TRBD1. CDR1 and CDR2 from the germline V gene are SGHKS and YYEKEE (reference sequence). Losses at the gene ends were 4 bases for V and 5 bases for J; bases not matched to a gene: 8. The CDR3 length is 15 residues. The CDR3 region has the DNA TGTGCCAGCAGCCAGGAGACAGGGGAACATCAGCCCCAGCATTTT. Amino acids: CASSQETGEHQPQHF.

J is TRBJ2-1 and V is TRBV11-3; D unresolved. CDR1 SGHNT and CDR2 YENEEA come from the germline V gene. V was shortened by 5 bases and J by 7 bases, with 9 bases between the two germline ends. The CDR3 loop spans 12 amino acids. The DNA of the CDR3 is TGTGCCAGCAGCCAGTCGGAGAATGAGCAGTTCTTC. It specifies CASSQSENEQFF.

The chain has TRBV10-2 and TRBJ2-7, with a possible D match to TRBD2 (6 bases). Trimming left V 7 bases short and J 6 bases short, with 19 bases between. The germline CDR1 and CDR2 sequences are WSHSY and SAAADI. This CDR3 has 14 residues. Written as DNA, the CDR3 is TGCGCCAGCAAAGGTGGCGGAGGGCCAATCGAGCAGTACTTC. It codes for CASKGGGGPIEQYF.

The genes are TRBV4-1 and TRBJ2-7, with TRBD1 matching over 7 bases. CDR3 size: 14 residues. The trim removed 3 bases at V and 1 base at J, leaving 3 bases unmatched. From germline, CDR1 is MGHRA and CDR2 YSYEKL. The CDR3 spells CASSHLTGSYEQYF. CDR3 DNA sequence: TGCGCCAGCAGCCATCTGACAGGGTCCTACGAGCAGTACTTC.

The J gene is TRBJ2-3, the V gene TRBV30, with 13 nucleotides matching TRBD2. The trim removed 3 bases at V and 0 bases at J, leaving 3 bases unmatched. Germline CDR1 reads GTSNPN; CDR2 reads SVGIG (reference sequence). The CDR3 totals 16 residues. The CDR3 is CAWSGLAGVSTDTQYF. CDR3 in DNA: TGTGCCTGGAGCGGACTAGCGGGGGTTAGCACAGATACGCAGTATTTT.

V usage is TRBV19 and J usage is TRBJ2-3, with 8 bases identical to TRBD2. The CDR3 contains 14 residues. CDR1 and CDR2 (germline): LNHDA, SQIVND (reference sequence). J was trimmed by 2 bases and V by 5 bases; bases with no gene match: 3. The CDR3 region is CASSPGLDTDTQYF. In nucleotides, the CDR3 is TGTGCCAGTAGTCCGGGACTAGACACAGATACGCAGTATTTT.

The chain carries TRBV7-2 and TRBJ2-3; 14 bases line up with TRBD2. In germline, CDR1 is SGHTA, CDR2 FQGNSA. The CDR3 loop spans 16 amino acids. The V and J ends lost 5 bases and 3 bases, in that order; junction bases with no gene match: 4. CDR3 nucleotides: TGTGCCAGCAGCCTGGGACTAGCGGGAGTGACAGATACGCAGTATTTT. Translation gives CASSLGLAGVTDTQYF.

The rearrangement uses TRBV19 and TRBJ2-6, with a possible D match to TRBD1 (5 bases). This CDR3 comprises 17 residues. Germline V gene lookup returns CDR1 LNHDA and CDR2 SQIVND (reference sequence). Trimming pared 2 bases from V and 2 bases from J, leaving 13 bases between. This CDR3 is CASSIYPQGAGANVLTF. CDR3 bases: TGTGCCAGTAGTATATATCCCCAAGGGGCTGGGGCCAACGTCCTGACTTTC.

As DNA, the CDR3 is TGTGCCAGCAGCGTAGGCCACAGGGACGGCTACACCTTC. It translates to CASSVGHRDGYTF. This chain joins TRBV9 and TRBJ1-2, with a possible D match to TRBD1 (6 bases). Germline CDR1 reads SGDLS; CDR2 reads YYNGEE. V lost 0 bases, J lost 8 bases, and 11 bases lay in between. The CDR3 consists of 13 residues. Supplemented by reference TRBV9 and TRBJ1-2, the full variable domain reads DSGVTQTPKHLITATGQRVTLRCSPRSGDLSVYWYQQSLDQGLQFLIQYYNGEERAKGNILERFSAQQFPDLHSELNLSSLELGDSALYFCASSVGHRDGYTFGSGTRLTVV.

This clone has more than one count but fewer than ten. This chain links TRBV3-1 (or the pseudogene TRBV3-2) with TRBJ2-4; D is possibly TRBD1 (6 bases). Trimming took off 0 bases at V and 1 base at J, with 7 bases between the two ends. Germline V gene sequence: CDR1 LGHDT, CDR2 YNNKEL (reference sequence). The CDR3 covers 15 residues. CDR3 DNA: TGTGCCAGCAGCCAAGAGCAGGGGGCCAAAAACATTCAGTACTTC. It is translated as CASSQEQGAKNIQYF.

The chain employs TRBV9 and TRBJ2-1, with D possibly being TRBD1 (6 bases). This CDR3 spans 12 amino acids. V was trimmed by 0 bases and J by 9 bases, leaving 7 bases between them. CDR1 and CDR2 from the germline V gene are SGDLS and YYNGEE. CDR3 sequence reads: CASSVEGGEQFF. As DNA, the CDR3 is TGTGCCAGCAGCGTAGAAGGGGGTGAGCAGTTCTTC.

This chain connects TRBV9 to TRBJ2-5; TRBD1 agrees at 9 bases. The CDR3 extends over 14 amino acids. CDR1 and CDR2 (germline): SGDLS, YYNGEE. The junction had 3 bases not matched to a gene; V was cut back by 0 bases and J by 6 bases. The CDR3 region has the DNA TGTGCCAGCAGCGTAGTAGGGACAGGGCAGACCCAGTACTTC. Protein product: CASSVVGTGQTQYF.

This chain connects TRBV19 to TRBJ1-3; TRBD1 might be the D (6 bases). CDR3 length equals 15 residues. CDR1 is LNHDA and CDR2 is SQIVND in the germline V gene (reference sequence). V was clipped by 7 bases and J by 3 bases, with 16 bases between them. The CDR3 region has the DNA TGTGCCAGTAACGTCGAGGGGGACCGTGGAAACACCATATATTTT. Protein: CASNVEGDRGNTIYF.

V usage is TRBV10-1 and J usage is TRBJ2-7; TRBD2 matches at 13 bases. The length of the CDR3 is 17 residues. The trim removed 5 bases at V and 2 bases at J, leaving 9 bases unmatched. Germline CDR1 WNHNN, CDR2 SYGVQD (reference sequence). CDR3 sequence reads: CASSQTGTSGTPYEQYF. The CDR3 nucleotides are TGCGCCAGCAGTCAAACCGGGACTAGCGGGACCCCCTACGAGCAGTACTTC.